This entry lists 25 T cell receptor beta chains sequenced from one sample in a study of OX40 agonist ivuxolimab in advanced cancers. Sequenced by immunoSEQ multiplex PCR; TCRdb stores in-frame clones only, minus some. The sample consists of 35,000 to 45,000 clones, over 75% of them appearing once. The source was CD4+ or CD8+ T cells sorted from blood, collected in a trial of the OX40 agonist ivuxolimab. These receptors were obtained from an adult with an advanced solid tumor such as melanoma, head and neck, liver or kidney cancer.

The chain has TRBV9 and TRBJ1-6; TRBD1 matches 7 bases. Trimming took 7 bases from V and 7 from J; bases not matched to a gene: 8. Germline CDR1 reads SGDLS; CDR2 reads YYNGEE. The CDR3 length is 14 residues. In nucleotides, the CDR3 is TGTGCCAGCGGACCGGGACAGTCAAATTCACCCCTCCACTTT. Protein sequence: CASGPGQSNSPLHF.

The CDR3 here is CASSSEPGAKNIQYF. Written as DNA, the CDR3 is TGTGCCAGCAGCTCCGAGCCGGGGGCCAAAAACATTCAGTACTTC. The rearrangement uses TRBV7-3 and TRBJ2-4, with D possibly TRBD2 on 5 matching bases. The CDR3 runs to 15 residues. Germline V lookup: CDR1 SGHTA, CDR2 FQGTGA. Trimming left V 4 bases short and J 1 base short, with 11 bases between.

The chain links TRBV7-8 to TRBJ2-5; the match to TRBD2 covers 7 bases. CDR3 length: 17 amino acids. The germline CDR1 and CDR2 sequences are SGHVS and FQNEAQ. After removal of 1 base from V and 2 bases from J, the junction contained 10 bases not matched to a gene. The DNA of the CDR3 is TGTGCCAGCAGCTTAGTTGGCGGGAGAGGGCCTCAAGAGACCCAGTACTTC. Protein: CASSLVGGRGPQETQYF. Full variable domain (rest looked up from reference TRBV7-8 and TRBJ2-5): GAGVSQSPRYKVAKRGQDVALRCDPISGHVSLFWYQQALGQGPEFLTYFQNEAQLDKSGLPSDRFFAERPEGSVSTLKIQRTQQEDSAVYLCASSLVGGRGPQETQYFGPGTRLLVL.

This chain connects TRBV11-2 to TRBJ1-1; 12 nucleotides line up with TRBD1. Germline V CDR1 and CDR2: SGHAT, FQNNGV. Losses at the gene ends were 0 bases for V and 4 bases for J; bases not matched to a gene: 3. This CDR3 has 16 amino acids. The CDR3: CASSLDGTGGGTEAFF. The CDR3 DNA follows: TGTGCCAGCAGCTTAGATGGGACAGGGGGCGGCACTGAAGCTTTCTTT.

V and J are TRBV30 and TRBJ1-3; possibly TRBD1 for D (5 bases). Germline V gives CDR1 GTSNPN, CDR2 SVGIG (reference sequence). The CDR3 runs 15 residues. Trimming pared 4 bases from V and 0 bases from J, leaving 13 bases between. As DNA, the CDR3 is TGTGCCTGGATACGGGACTTTTTCTCTGGAAACACCATATATTTT. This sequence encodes CAWIRDFFSGNTIYF.

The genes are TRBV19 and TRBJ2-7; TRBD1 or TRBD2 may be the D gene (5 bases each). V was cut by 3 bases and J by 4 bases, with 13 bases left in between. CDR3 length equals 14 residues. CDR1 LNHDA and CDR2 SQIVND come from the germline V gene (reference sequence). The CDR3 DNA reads TGTGCCAGTAGTATTTCCCAGGGAGATTACGAGCAGTACTTC. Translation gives CASSISQGDYEQYF.

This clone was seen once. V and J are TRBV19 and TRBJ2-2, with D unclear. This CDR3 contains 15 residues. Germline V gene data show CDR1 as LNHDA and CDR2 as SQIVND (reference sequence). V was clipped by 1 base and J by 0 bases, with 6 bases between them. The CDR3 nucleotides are TGTGCCAGTAGTATAGCGCCCGCGAACACCGGGGAGCTGTTTTTT. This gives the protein CASSIAPANTGELFF.

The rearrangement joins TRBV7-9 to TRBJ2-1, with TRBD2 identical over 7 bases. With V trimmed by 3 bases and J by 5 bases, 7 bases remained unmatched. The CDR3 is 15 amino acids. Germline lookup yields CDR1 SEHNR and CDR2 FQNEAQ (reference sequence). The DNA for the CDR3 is TGTGCCAGCAGCTTCTCCAGCGGGGAGAACAATGAGCAGTTCTTC. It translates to CASSFSSGENNEQFF.

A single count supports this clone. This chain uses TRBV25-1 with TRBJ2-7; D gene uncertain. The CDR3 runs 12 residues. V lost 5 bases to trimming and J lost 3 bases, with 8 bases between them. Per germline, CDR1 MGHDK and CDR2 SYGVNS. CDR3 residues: CASSILGYEQYF. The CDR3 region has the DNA TGTGCCAGCAGTATTTTAGGCTACGAGCAGTACTTC.

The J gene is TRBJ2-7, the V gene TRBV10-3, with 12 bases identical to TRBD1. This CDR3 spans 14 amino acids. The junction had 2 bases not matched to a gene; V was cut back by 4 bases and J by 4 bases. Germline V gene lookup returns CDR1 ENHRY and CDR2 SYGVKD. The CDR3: CAISAGQGAYEQYF. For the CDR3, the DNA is TGTGCCATCAGTGCGGGACAGGGGGCTTACGAGCAGTACTTC.

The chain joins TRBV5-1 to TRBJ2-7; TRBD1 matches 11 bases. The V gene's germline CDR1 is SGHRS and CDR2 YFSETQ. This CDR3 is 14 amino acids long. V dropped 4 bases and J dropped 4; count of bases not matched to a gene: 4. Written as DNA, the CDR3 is TGCGCCAGCAGCCTGGGACAGGGGGAGTACGAGCAGTACTTC. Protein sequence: CASSLGQGEYEQYF.

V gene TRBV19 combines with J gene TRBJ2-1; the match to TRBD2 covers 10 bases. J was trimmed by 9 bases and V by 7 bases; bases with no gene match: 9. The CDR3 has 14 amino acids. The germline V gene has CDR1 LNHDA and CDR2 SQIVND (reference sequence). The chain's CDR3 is CASTLAGDLSEQFF. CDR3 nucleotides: TGTGCCAGTACCCTAGCGGGAGATCTAAGTGAGCAGTTCTTC.

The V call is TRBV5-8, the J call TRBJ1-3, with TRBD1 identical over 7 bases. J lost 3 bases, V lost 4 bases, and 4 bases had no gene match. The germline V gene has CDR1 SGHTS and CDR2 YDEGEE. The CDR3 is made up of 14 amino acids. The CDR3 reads CASSRGLSGNTIYF. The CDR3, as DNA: TGTGCCAGCAGCAGGGGGCTGAGTGGAAACACCATATATTTT.

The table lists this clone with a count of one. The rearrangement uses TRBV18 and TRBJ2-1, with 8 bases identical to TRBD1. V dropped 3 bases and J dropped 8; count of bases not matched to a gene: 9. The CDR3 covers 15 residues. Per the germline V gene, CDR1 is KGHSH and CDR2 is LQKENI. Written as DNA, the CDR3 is TGTGCCAGCTCACCTAGTCCGGTACAGGGGGATGAGCAGTTCTTC. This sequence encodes CASSPSPVQGDEQFF.

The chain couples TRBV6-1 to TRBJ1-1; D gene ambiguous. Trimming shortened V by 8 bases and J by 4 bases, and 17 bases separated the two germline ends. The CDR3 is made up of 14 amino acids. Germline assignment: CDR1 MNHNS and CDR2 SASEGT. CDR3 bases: TGTGCCAGCGGACCAAGTAGGGCATCCACTGAAGCTTTCTTT. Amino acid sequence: CASGPSRASTEAFF.

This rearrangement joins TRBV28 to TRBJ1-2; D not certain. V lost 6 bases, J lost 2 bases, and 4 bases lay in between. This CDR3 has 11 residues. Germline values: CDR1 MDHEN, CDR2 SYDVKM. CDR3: CASSLNYGYTF. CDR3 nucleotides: TGTGCCAGCAGCCTGAACTATGGCTACACCTTC.

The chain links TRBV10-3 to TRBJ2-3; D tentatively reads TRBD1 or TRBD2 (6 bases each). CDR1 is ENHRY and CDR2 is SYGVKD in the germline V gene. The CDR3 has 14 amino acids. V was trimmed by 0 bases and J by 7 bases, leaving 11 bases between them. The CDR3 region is CAISESEGDNTQYF. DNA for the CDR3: TGTGCCATCAGTGAGTCGGAGGGGGATAATACGCAGTATTTT.

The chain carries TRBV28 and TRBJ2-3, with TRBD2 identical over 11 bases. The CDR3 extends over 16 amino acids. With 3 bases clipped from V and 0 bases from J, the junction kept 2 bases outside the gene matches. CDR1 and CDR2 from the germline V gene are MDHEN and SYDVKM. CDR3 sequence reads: CASSFSGGVSTDTQYF. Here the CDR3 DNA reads TGTGCCAGCAGTTTTAGCGGGGGGGTTAGCACAGATACGCAGTATTTT.

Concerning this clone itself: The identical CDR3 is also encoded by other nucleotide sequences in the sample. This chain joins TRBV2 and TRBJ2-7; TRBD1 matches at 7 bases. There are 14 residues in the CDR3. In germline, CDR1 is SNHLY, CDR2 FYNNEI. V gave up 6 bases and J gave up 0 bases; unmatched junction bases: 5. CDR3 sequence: CASRQTGSSYEQYF. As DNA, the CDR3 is TGTGCCAGCAGACAGACAGGGAGCTCCTACGAGCAGTACTTC.

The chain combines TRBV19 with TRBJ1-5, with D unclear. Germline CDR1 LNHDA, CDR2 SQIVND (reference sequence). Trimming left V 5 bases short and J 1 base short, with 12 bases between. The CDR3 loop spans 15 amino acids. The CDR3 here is CASSGRGESNQPQHF. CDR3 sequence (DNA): TGTGCCAGTAGTGGGCGGGGAGAGAGCAATCAGCCCCAGCATTTT.

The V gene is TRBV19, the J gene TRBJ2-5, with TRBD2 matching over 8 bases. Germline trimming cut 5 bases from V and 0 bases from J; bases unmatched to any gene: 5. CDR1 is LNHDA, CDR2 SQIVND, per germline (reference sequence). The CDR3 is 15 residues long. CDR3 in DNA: TGTGCCAGTAGTGGACGGGAGGGCCACCAAGAGACCCAGTACTTC. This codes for CASSGREGHQETQYF. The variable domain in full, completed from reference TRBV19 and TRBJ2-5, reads DGGITQSPKYLFRKEGQNVTLSCEQNLNHDAMYWYRQDPGQGLRLIYYSQIVNDFQKGDIAEGYSVSREKKESFPLTVTSAQKNPTAFYLCASSGREGHQETQYFGPGTRLLVL.

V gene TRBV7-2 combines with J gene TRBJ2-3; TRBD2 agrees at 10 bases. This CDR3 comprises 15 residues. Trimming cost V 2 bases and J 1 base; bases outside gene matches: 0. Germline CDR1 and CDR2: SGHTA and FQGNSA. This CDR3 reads CASSLLAGGTDTQYF. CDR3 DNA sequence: TGTGCCAGCAGCTTACTAGCGGGGGGCACAGATACGCAGTATTTT.

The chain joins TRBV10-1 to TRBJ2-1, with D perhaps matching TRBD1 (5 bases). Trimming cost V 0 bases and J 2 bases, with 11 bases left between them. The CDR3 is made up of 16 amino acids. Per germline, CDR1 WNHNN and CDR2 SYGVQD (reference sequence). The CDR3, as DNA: TGCGCCAGCAGTGAGTCAGGGGAATCCCCCTACAATGAGCAGTTCTTC. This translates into CASSESGESPYNEQFF.

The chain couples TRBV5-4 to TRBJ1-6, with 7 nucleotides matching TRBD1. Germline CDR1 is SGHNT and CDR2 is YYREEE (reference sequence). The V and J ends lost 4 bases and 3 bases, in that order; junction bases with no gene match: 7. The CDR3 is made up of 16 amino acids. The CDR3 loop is CASSPGTDHYNSPLHF. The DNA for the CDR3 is TGTGCCAGCAGCCCGGGGACAGACCACTATAATTCACCCCTCCACTTT.

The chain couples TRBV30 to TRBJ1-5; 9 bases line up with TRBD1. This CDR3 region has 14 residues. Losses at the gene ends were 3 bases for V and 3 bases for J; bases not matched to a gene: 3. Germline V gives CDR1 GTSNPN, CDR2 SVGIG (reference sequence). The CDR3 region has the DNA TGTGCCTGGAGGAGGACAGGGGACAATCAGCCCCAGCATTTT. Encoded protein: CAWRRTGDNQPQHF.